The present T cell receptor (beta chain) was sequenced within a study of shared clonotypes between healthy human individuals. The V segment lost 3 bases and the J segment 10 bases; nucleotides outside the gene matches: 5. The CDR3 contains 11 residues. CDR1 SQVTM and CDR2 ANQGSEA come from the germline V gene. Assay: immunoSEQ multiplex PCR; the TCRdb copy retains only in-frame clones and omits some. This table holds hundreds of thousands of clones, about 74% found once. Sequencing input: memory CD4+ T cells sorted from blood. Indicated subset: CD45RA-negative fraction. The receptor comes from a woman aged 25 to 39 in good health. V gene TRBV29-1 combines with J gene TRBJ1-1; 7 bases align to TRBD1. CDR3 loop: CSVDRAGGAFF. CDR3 sequence (DNA): TGCAGCGTTGATAGGGCAGGGGGAGCTTTCTTT.